The present T cell receptor beta chain was sequenced within a study of T cell changes during pregnancy in multiple sclerosis (dated by TCRdb to between 2018 and 2021). Background for the entire study: The study examined how the T cell repertoire changed over the course of pregnancy in women with multiple sclerosis.

The germline ends are 9 bases apart after V is trimmed by 3 bases and J by 0 bases. CDR1 and CDR2, per the germline V gene (reference sequence), are SEHNR and FQNEAQ. The CDR3 contains 14 residues, cysteine and phenylalanine counted. Of the read, only the CDR3 DNA is kept; its 42 bases are in frame from base 1. Libraries came from the immunoSEQ multiplex PCR assay. Not all clones reach the TCRdb copy of this immuneACCESS table, which keeps in-frame sequences only. Checked studies attribute under half of the gap to unresolved V genes and leave the rest unexplained. This sample holds nearly 45,000 clones; about 95% were observed only once. The top ten hold about 0.9% of the sample. As concerns this clone: This receptor's antigen is unknown. No clone much larger than this one lies a single base away; base qualities are absent.

Sequences were derived from peripheral blood, sampled in the second trimester of pregnancy. The rearrangement joined TRBV7-9 to TRBJ2-7; the D segment cannot be called with confidence. This TCR derives from a female donor with multiple sclerosis, enrolled in a pregnancy study. The CDR3 loop reads CASSFPPVSYEQYF. The nucleotides read TGTGCCAGCAGCTTCCCCCCGGTCTCCTACGAGCAGTACTTC. The CDR3 plus the reference TRBV7-9 and TRBJ2-7 genes for the other parts give the full variable domain: DTGVSQNPRHKITKRGQNVTFRCDPISEHNRLYWYRQTLGQGPEFLTYFQNEAQLEKSRLLSDRFSAERPKGSFSTLEIQRTEQGDSAMYLCASSFPPVSYEQYFGPGTRLTVT.